This T cell receptor (beta chain) was recorded in a study of T cell changes during pregnancy in multiple sclerosis. The data were produced by immunoSEQ multiplex PCR, yet TCRdb's version contains in-frame clones alone and is incomplete. The sample has roughly 40,000 clones; 75% to 95% are singletons. The CDR3 is 14 residues long. Germline CDR1 and CDR2: SGHVS and FNYEAQ. V gave up 4 bases and J gave up 5 bases; unmatched junction bases: 6. This clonotype was obtained from a female donor with multiple sclerosis, enrolled in a pregnancy study. The chain recombines TRBV7-6 with TRBJ2-7, with TRBD1 identical over 9 bases. The sequencing used CD4+ T cells from peripheral blood mononuclear cells, collected in the third trimester of pregnancy. As DNA, the CDR3 is TGTGCCAGCAGCTCGCCGGGACAGGGCCACGAGCAGTACTTC. Translated: CASSSPGQGHEQYF.